The entry that follows covers one T cell receptor (beta chain) sequence. The antigen remains undetermined. The entry originates in a study of beta chain features in type 1 diabetes. General study findings and limits: Moderately but significantly shorter TCRB CDR3s were found in Type 1 diabetes patients in all four CD4+ subsets.

Expressed TCRB transcripts were sequenced because the isolated RNA had all been reverse transcribed beforehand. There were 3.5 million or so reads on average in the naive, central memory and regulatory T cell samples. Assay: immunoSEQ multiplex PCR; the TCRdb copy retains only in-frame clones and omits some. The table has about 270,000 clones, about 13% seen once. Germline CDR1 SNHLY, CDR2 FYNNEI. With 5 bases removed from V and 6 bases from J, the gap between germline ends came to 13 bases. The CDR3 loop spans 13 amino acids. This chain uses TRBV2 with TRBJ2-5; D not certain. The TCR was taken from a man younger than 40 with type 1 diabetes. The sequenced sample consisted of naive CD4+ T cells from blood. CDR3 in amino acids: CASSNLGRQTQYF. CDR3 in DNA: TGTGCCAGCAGTAACTTAGGCAGGCAGACCCAGTACTTC.